The 12 T cell receptor beta chains below come from one sample, sequenced in a study of T cell responses to AZD1222 COVID-19 vaccine. Here immunoSEQ multiplex PCR was the method, and the copy in TCRdb shows in-frame clones only, minus some. The sample holds 200,000 to 250,000 clones, around 94% seen once. The sequenced sample was peripheral blood, obtained 28 days after the second dose of the MenACWY control vaccine. The receptors were gathered from an adult who received the MenACWY meningococcal vaccine as a control.

Turning to this clone: A junction end diverges from the germline sequence, so it may reflect a read error. The chain links TRBV5-8 to TRBJ2-4; D is unclear. CDR1 is SGHTS, CDR2 YDEGEE, per germline. The CDR3 has 12 amino acids. The CDR3 protein is CASSLEGRMAYF. CDR3 nucleotide sequence: TGTGCCAGCAGCTTGGAGGGCAGAATGGCCTATTTC.

The chain carries TRBV4-3 and TRBJ2-7; 11 bases map to TRBD1. The CDR3 length is 14 residues. J lost 2 bases, V lost 4 bases, and 1 base had no gene match. The germline V gene has CDR1 LGHNA and CDR2 YSLEER. Here the CDR3 DNA reads TGCGCCAGCAGCCGGGGACAGGGGGCCTACGAGCAGTACTTC. The encoded protein is CASSRGQGAYEQYF.

The chain links TRBV3-1 (or the pseudogene TRBV3-2) to TRBJ2-1; 10 positions match TRBD2. Germline CDR1 LGHDT, CDR2 YNNKEL (reference sequence). Germline trimming cut 3 bases from V and 8 bases from J; bases unmatched to any gene: 16. This CDR3 comprises 18 residues. CDR3 in amino acids: CASSHIKWVAGGQYEQFF. CDR3 nucleotides: TGTGCCAGCAGCCACATAAAGTGGGTAGCGGGGGGCCAGTATGAGCAGTTCTTC.

The chain is built from TRBV30 and TRBJ1-1; D unresolved. The V gene lost 4 bases and the J gene lost 1 base, with 13 bases spanning the gap. CDR3 size: 14 residues. Germline loops: CDR1 GTSNPN, CDR2 SVGIG (reference sequence). This chain's CDR3 is CAWNPGAGNTEAFF. CDR3 bases: TGTGCCTGGAACCCGGGCGCGGGGAACACTGAAGCTTTCTTT.

The chain is built from TRBV7-8 and TRBJ2-1; 14 positions agree with TRBD2. Germline V CDR1 and CDR2: SGHVS, FQNEAQ. J gave up 10 bases and V 5 bases, and 7 bases lay outside the gene matches. The CDR3 consists of 15 residues. CDR3 residues: CASSRLAGGPGEQFF. CDR3 DNA: TGTGCCAGCAGCCGACTAGCGGGGGGGCCGGGCGAGCAGTTCTTC. Full variable domain (outside the CDR3, taken from reference TRBV7-8 and TRBJ2-1): GAGVSQSPRYKVAKRGQDVALRCDPISGHVSLFWYQQALGQGPEFLTYFQNEAQLDKSGLPSDRFFAERPEGSVSTLKIQRTQQEDSAVYLCASSRLAGGPGEQFFGPGTRLTVL.

The chain combines TRBV24-1 with TRBJ2-3; D ambiguous. V was pared by 5 bases and J by 0 bases, with 5 bases between. Germline loops: CDR1 KGHDR, CDR2 SFDVKD. CDR3 length equals 13 residues. This CDR3 reads CATSGFSTDTQYF. The CDR3 DNA sequence: TGTGCCACCAGTGGGTTCAGCACAGATACGCAGTATTTT.

This clone was detected only once. The genes are TRBV9 and TRBJ1-2; D gene ambiguous. The CDR3 runs 12 residues. In germline, CDR1 is SGDLS, CDR2 YYNGEE. Trimming left V 3 bases short and J 7 bases short, with 10 bases between. The CDR3 reads CASSAPAGGYTF. CDR3 nucleotide sequence: TGTGCCAGCAGCGCCCCCGCGGGTGGCTACACCTTC.

V usage is TRBV13 and J usage is TRBJ1-6; D remains unclear. V lost 4 bases and J lost 5, with 6 bases in between. Germline V gene data show CDR1 as PRHDT and CDR2 as FYEKMQ (reference sequence). CDR3 length: 13 residues. Here the CDR3 reads CASSSSDNSPLHF. As DNA, the CDR3 is TGTGCCAGCAGCTCTTCAGATAATTCACCCCTCCACTTT.

The CDR3 reads CASSLYQVLNTEAFF. For the CDR3, the DNA is TGTGCCAGCAGCTTATACCAGGTCTTGAACACTGAAGCTTTCTTT. The chain combines TRBV7-2 with TRBJ1-1; D is ambiguous. The germline gives CDR1 SGHTA, CDR2 FQGNSA. V lost 2 bases, J lost 0 bases, and 10 bases lay in between. The CDR3 sequence is 15 residues long.

J is TRBJ1-4 and V is TRBV28; a weak D match, TRBD1 (6 bases). Germline-derived CDR1 and CDR2 are MDHEN and SYDVKM. V was pared by 5 bases and J by 2 bases, with 12 bases between. The CDR3 runs 15 residues. CDR3 sequence: CASSPRQETNEKLFF. CDR3 bases: TGTGCCAGCAGTCCTCGACAGGAGACTAATGAAAAACTGTTTTTT.

The rearrangement joins TRBV5-1 to TRBJ2-1, with 11 nucleotides matching TRBD2. The ends lost 4 bases at V and 4 bases at J; junction bases unmatched: 4. Germline V lookup: CDR1 SGHRS, CDR2 YFSETQ. The CDR3 is made up of 15 amino acids. CDR3 sequence reads: CASSTGTSGYNEQFF. In nucleotides, the CDR3 is TGCGCCAGCAGCACCGGGACTAGCGGTTACAATGAGCAGTTCTTC.

V is TRBV7-3 and J is TRBJ2-1; 9 bases agree with TRBD2. The V gene's germline CDR1 is SGHTA and CDR2 FQGTGA. The CDR3 extends over 15 amino acids. Trimming cost V 2 bases and J 5 bases; bases outside gene matches: 4. In DNA, the CDR3 is TGTGCCAGCAGCTTATTAGCGGGAGCCGACAATGAGCAGTTCTTC. This gives the protein CASSLLAGADNEQFF. The whole variable domain, filled in from reference TRBV7-3 and TRBJ2-1, reads GAGVSQTPSNKVTEKGKYVELRCDPISGHTALYWYRQSLGQGPEFLIYFQGTGAADDSGLPNDRFFAVRPEGSVSTLKIQRTERGDSAVYLCASSLLAGADNEQFFGPGTRLTVL.